The rows below give T cell receptor beta chains drawn from one sample of a study of T cells in Graves' hyperthyroidism and ophthalmopathy. MiXCR was run by TCRdb on the multiplex PCR reads, yielding one entry per CDR3 protein. The sample holds 540,000 or so distinct CDR3 sequences; just over 45% are singletons and the top ten take 15% to 20%. Sequenced material: peripheral blood or thyroid tissue (not recorded which). These TCRs come from an adult woman with Graves' disease, either hyperthyroidism or ophthalmopathy (not recorded which). The conserved cysteine and the conserved F or W are not part of the CDR3 here.

cdr3_aa j_call v_call
ASSFGSSSETQY TRBJ2-5 TRBV12-3/TRBV12-4
ASSFSEGAQY TRBJ2-5 TRBV11-2
ASSQGFTEY TRBJ2-7 TRBV3-1
ASSLGGGAGELF TRBJ2-2 TRBV3-1
ASSPAPGESTDTQY TRBJ2-3 TRBV11-1
ASSPQGMETQY TRBJ2-5 TRBV5-1
ASSSSHRFRSPGEQY TRBJ2-7 TRBV7-6
ASSLGRANYGYT TRBJ1-2 TRBV7-2
ASSRGQTRQETQH TRBJ1-5 TRBV4-1
ASSPGTSESTDTQY TRBJ2-3 TRBV5-1
ASSLSVRGELF TRBJ2-2 TRBV11-2
AIGGLAGGGTGELF TRBJ2-2 TRBV10-3
SARAAGTERNYGYT TRBJ1-2 TRBV20-1
AISESGQAANEKLF TRBJ1-4 TRBV10-3
ASSLERGITGELF TRBJ2-2 TRBV5-5
SVQGYTEAF TRBJ1-1 TRBV29-1
ASSVGTSAGELF TRBJ2-2 TRBV9
SAKDRGAGNQPQH TRBJ1-5 TRBV20-1
SATGTGGYYGYT TRBJ1-2 TRBV20-1
SVAQGQGGETQY TRBJ2-5 TRBV29-1
ASQLAESTDTQY TRBJ2-3 TRBV6-1
ASSAETGQNTEAF TRBJ1-1 TRBV9
ASSLGNTGELY TRBJ2-7 TRBV5-4